Described below is a single T cell receptor beta chain sequence and its context. The data were taken from a study of PD-L1 blockade in urothelial cancer. Overall study context: Between 0 and 3 prior chemotherapy regimens had been given to patients.

Clones were sequenced by immunoSEQ multiplex PCR, and TCRdb holds only the in-frame ones, with some missing. The sample carries about 50,000 clones, around 88% recorded once. V lost 7 bases, J lost 0 bases, and 15 bases lay in between. Germline loops: CDR1 LNHDA, CDR2 SQIVND (reference sequence). The CDR3 runs to 15 residues. The sample's time point: pretreatment peripheral blood. All patients handed over anywhere from 1 to 8 samples, pretreatment and on-treatment. The gene calls are TRBV19 and TRBJ1-1, with no clear D. Specimen: PBMCs, collected around atezolizumab (anti-PD-L1) treatment. This receptor was identified in an older woman with urothelial cancer. CDR3 residues: CASKRYRQMNTEAFF. CDR3 nucleotide sequence: TGTGCCAGTAAACGTTACAGACAAATGAACACTGAAGCTTTCTTT.